This entry describes one TCR beta chain. The data belong to a study of T-cell memory formation after mild COVID-19. TCRdb analysed the 5' RACE reads with MiXCR anew, one entry per CDR3 protein. Counted here are 550,000 to 600,000 distinct CDR3 sequences, roughly 17% occurring once; the ten biggest clones make up about 8.6%. In germline, CDR1 is SGHVS, CDR2 FNYEAQ. CDR3 length equals 14 residues. V lost 2 bases, J lost 5 bases, and 13 bases lay in between. The source is an adult woman who had mild COVID-19 (a few samples of this study predate the infection). Cell type and time point are not known. The sample taken for sequencing was PBMCs or a T cell subset sorted from them (not recorded which). This chain joins TRBV7-6 and TRBJ2-7; weak D call: TRBD1 (5 bases). The CDR3 is CASSLRSRADEQYF. Here the CDR3 DNA reads TGTGCCAGCAGCTTAAGAAGCAGGGCCGACGAGCAGTACTTC.